The following is a T cell receptor beta chain sequence with its context. Its specific antigen is unknown. One base away there is no much larger clone; base qualities are not given. In total, 630 or so healthy bone marrow donors made up the cohort. Cohort members were all nominally healthy when sampled, although unrecorded immune exposures were likely present. The donor was CMV seropositive and was included in the group of almost 300 seropositive cohort members. Every donor gave a peripheral blood sample, and the peripheral blood mononuclear cells from that sample were used for TCR beta sequencing. The Qiagen DNeasy Blood Extraction Kit was used to extract genomic DNA from the blood cell samples. The germline V gene encodes CDR1 SQVTM and CDR2 ANQGSEA. From cysteine to phenylalanine, the CDR3 is 11 amino acids long. Only the CDR3 part of the read is kept: 33 bases, read in frame from the first base. Trimming costs V 4 bases and J 7 bases, and their ends lie 10 bases apart.

This sample was included in a study of cytomegalovirus exposure and HLA in healthy donors (dated 2017 in TCRdb). Looking at the study overall: An earlier analysis of several hundred of the donors reported under 300 Gb of sequence data and 95 million to 130 million unique TCR beta sequences obtained from roughly 180 million T cells. About 280 gigabases of sequencing data and around 80 million unique TCR sequences made up an early release that covered approximately 650 HLA-typed donors. Of the 300 to 450 genotyped donors, around 81% fell in the genetic ancestry cluster associated with self-reported Caucasian donors. The study was designed to test whether signatures of past pathogen exposure could be identified by cataloging public T cell receptors. Using immunosequencing, the study profiled T cell repertoires from about 650 subjects and related those repertoires to cytomegalovirus serostatus. In addition to the first cohort of hundreds of subjects, a separate validation cohort of around 110 different subjects was used. To predict cytomegalovirus infection status, the study brought together high-throughput TCR immunosequencing, statistical association of individual TCRs with disease status, and machine learning. A later analysis re-examined previously published TCR beta repertoires from just over 650 donors and added high-resolution HLA genotyping to investigate patterns of TCR occurrence. In the later analysis, no new phenotypic data were used to find candidate immune exposures; instead, reliance was placed on TCR beta sequences and their occurrence across donors. An earlier analysis of 587 of the donors used high-throughput TCR beta sequencing to judge whether each TCR beta V gene segment behaved as functional or pseudogenic. Donor age, sex, ethnicity and CMV serostatus were compiled alongside the repertoire data. In a later genetic analysis, genome-wide SNP genotypes for about three fifths of the roughly 670 donors were used, and that subset was treated as a discovery cohort. Every repertoire in the discovery cohort had been generated on one and the same sequencing platform. HLA typing included class I and class II loci at four-digit resolution. The number of donors typed differed by locus, with roughly 620-640 for A, B, C, DRB1 and DQB1, more than 500 for DQA1, 606 for DPA1, and some 440 for DPB1. Several DR-DQ haplotypes were handled as single units for association and clustering because linkage in the cohort was strong. Among roughly 400 genotyped donors of the cohort, an average of 235,054 unique TCR beta nucleotide sequences were sequenced per donor, 15% to 20% of them non-productive. Broader findings and caveats from the paper: Most CMV-associated TCR beta chains appeared to be HLA-restricted in a later analysis, and the HLA associations seemed to be driven largely by CMV exposure. When HLA alleles, especially DR and DQ, strongly co-occurred, TCR associations were difficult to assign to individual alleles. In a later analysis, several top co-occurrence clusters were reported to appear linked to parvovirus B19, influenza, CMV and Epstein-Barr virus. A later analysis found that HLA-associated TCR beta chains were more clonally expanded and had lower generation probabilities than equally common non-associated chains. In a later genetic analysis, a missense DCLRE1C variant was associated with V-gene and J-gene trimming of TCR beta chains, and the association was replicated in an independent cohort. Linkage disequilibrium might explain the correlated functional status among segregating V segments, but an unknown experimental factor could not be ruled out. The earlier analysis of some 540 of the donors excluded over 15 rarely observed V segments, including chromosome 9 orphons, because counts were too low. In a later genetic analysis, fewer N-insertions in productive TCRs were reported among donors in an Asian-associated ancestry cluster than the roughly 700-donor mean. Because HLA typing was missing for some donors at each locus, association tests included only the typed subset. For the cohort, immune exposure information was limited to CMV serostatus. In a later analysis, about 16,000 TCR beta sequences were associated with specific HLA alleles at a false discovery rate of 0.05. The study gave a list of under 200 TCR beta chains associated with cytomegalovirus. Presence/absence analyses assumed roughly uniform sequencing depth across donors, an assumption that may not hold. While some public TCRs were present in many individuals, most TCR sequences turned up only very rarely across donors. In a later analysis, the rate of TCR association differed among HLA loci, with DRB1 alleles having the most associated TCRs and HLA-C alleles having the fewest. The sequencing pipeline was judged likely to have produced a cluster of highly shared sequence variants as a technical artifact. The 87-base-pair reads could not distinguish some IMGT-functional V segments, including TRBV6-2 and TRBV6-3, so those segments were excluded. A further reported finding was that TCR beta sequences accurately predicted the HLA-A and HLA-B alleles for most subjects in the first cohort. It was suggested by the authors that the approach could potentially be generalized to other disease states and immunological phenotypes. Cytomegalovirus status was reported to be diagnosed by the classifier with high specificity and sensitivity in both the original and validation cohorts. This cohort had only TCR beta chains sequenced, and the lack of alpha or paired-chain data limited which features could be detected. In an earlier analysis of some 500 of the donors, most TCR beta V segments appeared in productive rearrangements about 87% or about 30% of the time, broadly matching IMGT annotations. In vitro tests confirmed that a few of the cytomegalovirus-associated TCR beta chains recognize cytomegalovirus antigens.

The library was built by means of the immunoSEQ multiplex PCR assay. The multiplex PCR relied on a mix of 60 forward primers for TCR Vbeta segments and 13 reverse primers for TCR Jbeta segments. The CDR3 region of rearranged TCR beta genes was amplified from genomic DNA with a multiplex PCR assay. Amplified TCR beta libraries were sequenced as 87-base-pair reads on the Illumina HiSeq System. The original methods were these. A later analysis counted tens of millions of unique TCR beta chains across the 670 or so repertoires, and around 9.9 million of these chains were shared by at least two donors. Raw reads were error-corrected and collapsed into unique sequences by a nearest-neighbor algorithm in which closely related sequences were merged to remove PCR and sequencing errors. To assign V, D and J gene segments, CDR3 sequences were aligned to IMGT reference sequences. For a sequence to be retained, at least a six-nucleotide match to both a V gene segment and a J gene segment was required. Rearrangements were classified as productive when the CDR3 lacked stop codons and remained in frame with V and J, and all other rearrangements were classified as non-productive. CDR3 was defined according to IMGT convention as the region running from the second conserved V-encoded cysteine to the conserved J-encoded phenylalanine. Sequences without an unambiguous match to a single V gene segment were excluded from the earlier analysis of 450 to 650 of the donors. An earlier analysis of 550 to 650 of the donors classified V segments as functional when productive rearrangements were above 56.7% and as segregating when the standard deviation between donors was above 5%. To diagnose cytomegalovirus status from the catalog of TCR beta chain sequences, a statistical classification framework was built. A later analysis assigned V and J genes by comparing TCR nucleotide sequences with IMGT/GENE-DB human TR gene sequences. The TCRdist pipeline was used in a later analysis to assign CDR3 sequences and most-parsimonious VDJ recombination scenarios. In a later analysis, each TCR beta chain was defined by its CDR3 amino acid sequence together with its V-gene family, and reads without a unique V-gene family were excluded. To address suspected cross-contamination and a sequencing artifact, a later analysis removed a few hundred highly shared, low-generation-probability nucleotide sequences. For each public chain, a later analysis derived a clonal expansion index from normalized ranks of inferred template counts within each repertoire. A later analysis computed generation probabilities with a VDJ recombination model fitted to out-of-frame rearrangements, and checked the results against IGoR. In a later analysis, TCR-TCR, TCR-HLA and TCR-CMV co-occurrence was scored with hypergeometric tests, and a repertoire-size bias correction was applied to TCR pairs. To estimate false discovery rates, a later analysis permuted the HLA or CMV assignments 20 times. A later analysis grouped co-occurring TCRs with DBSCAN, adding TCRdist sequence similarity when clustering within HLA-allele-positive subsets. Repertoires with fewer than 30,000 or more than 120,000 public chains were left out of co-occurrence clustering, as were four to six repertoires with anomalous nucleotide sharing. TCRdb carries this immuneACCESS record with in-frame sequences only. Its versions omit some clonotypes, under half of them owing to an unresolved V gene in the studies checked, with the rest unexplained. D and trimming come from the DNA, and the V and J calls and clone size come from that table. This sample is represented by about 61,000 clones; 89% of them were singletons. Of the sample, approximately 1.5% is held by the ten largest clones.

The source is a man under 40 in good health and CMV-seropositive. The sample comprised PBMCs. The chain couples TRBV29-1 to TRBJ1-1, with the D gene not clear enough to name. Here the CDR3 is given as CSVAGGIEAFF. The nucleotide sequence is TGCAGCGTTGCGGGAGGGATTGAAGCTTTCTTT.